One and the same sample provided the 18 T cell receptor beta chains below, sequenced in a study of T cell changes during pregnancy in multiple sclerosis. Clones were read by immunoSEQ multiplex PCR, and TCRdb kept only the in-frame ones, dropping some. This table holds some 17,000 clones, approximately 91% found once. This specimen consisted of CD8+ T cells from peripheral blood mononuclear cells, obtained after pregnancy. These receptors originate from a female donor in good health, enrolled as a control in a pregnancy study.

The gene calls are TRBV12-5 and TRBJ2-7; 7 bases fit TRBD1. J gave up 3 bases and V 2 bases, and 19 bases lay outside the gene matches. The CDR3 runs 19 residues. Germline values: CDR1 LGHNT, CDR2 FRNRAP. For the CDR3, the DNA is TGTGCTAGTGGTTTGCCGACAAAGACAGGGCGACTGGGTCTCTACGAGCAGTACTTC. Encoded protein: CASGLPTKTGRLGLYEQYF.

The chain couples TRBV7-6 to TRBJ2-2, with 8 bases that match TRBD2. The CDR3 is made up of 16 amino acids. In germline, CDR1 is SGHVS, CDR2 FNYEAQ. V lost 5 bases and J lost 4; bases outside the gene matches: 9. For the CDR3, the DNA is TGTGCCAGCAGCCCCCCAGCGGGAGCCGGCACCGGGGAGCTGTTTTTT. Translating gives CASSPPAGAGTGELFF.

The chain carries TRBV7-9 and TRBJ2-7; D call uncertain. Germline CDR1 is SEHNR and CDR2 is FQNEAQ (reference sequence). V was pared by 4 bases and J by 1 base, with 5 bases between. The CDR3 is 12 residues long. The CDR3 loop is CASSSRSYEQYF. The CDR3 coding sequence is TGTGCCAGCAGCTCGAGGTCCTACGAGCAGTACTTC.

The chain joins TRBV29-1 to TRBJ2-7, with D unclear. Germline V gives CDR1 SQVTM, CDR2 ANQGSEA. V lost 5 bases to trimming and J lost 1 base, with 12 bases between them. The CDR3 is 13 amino acids. The CDR3 sequence is CSVFVTDSYEQYF. CDR3 DNA sequence: TGCAGCGTTTTCGTTACAGATTCCTACGAGCAGTACTTC.

The rearrangement uses TRBV15 and TRBJ2-2, with 12 bases that match TRBD2. V shed 0 bases, J shed 7 bases, and the junction held 15 bases outside the gene matches. CDR3 length: 20 residues. Germline CDR1 and CDR2: LNHNV and YYDKDF (reference sequence). CDR3 nucleotides: TGTGCCACCAGCAGAGAAAAGACGCGACTAGCGGGAGTTTTAGGCGGGGAGCTGTTTTTT. It specifies CATSREKTRLAGVLGGELFF.

This clone is classed as medium-sized. The chain is built from TRBV6-1 and TRBJ1-3; the D gene is possibly TRBD1 (6 bases). The CDR3 spans 15 residues. V was cut by 1 base and J by 3 bases, with 10 bases left in between. The germline CDR1 and CDR2 sequences are MNHNS and SASEGT. The DNA of the CDR3 is TGTGCCAGCAGTGAAGGAGGGGGGGGTGGAAACACCATATATTTT. Translating gives CASSEGGGGGNTIYF.

The V call is TRBV7-9, the J call TRBJ2-5; 9 positions agree with TRBD1. The CDR3 has 14 residues. Germline trimming cut 2 bases from V and 5 bases from J; bases unmatched to any gene: 3. Germline CDR1 SEHNR, CDR2 FQNEAQ (reference sequence). DNA of the CDR3: TGTGCCAGCAGCTTATACAGGGGGCAGGAGACCCAGTACTTC. It encodes CASSLYRGQETQYF.

The CDR3 reads CASTTAGVGEQFF. The CDR3 DNA reads TGTGCCAGCACTACAGCGGGAGTAGGTGAGCAGTTCTTC. J is TRBJ2-1 and V is TRBV6-6; 8 nucleotides align to TRBD2. Germline lookup yields CDR1 MNHNY and CDR2 SVGAGI (reference sequence). Trimming at V came to 7 bases and at J to 9 bases, leaving 8 bases not matched to a gene. This CDR3 has 13 residues.

J is TRBJ2-5 and V is TRBV28; 11 bases are shared with TRBD2. CDR3 size: 16 residues. Losses at the gene ends were 3 bases for V and 5 bases for J; bases not matched to a gene: 8. CDR1 is MDHEN, CDR2 SYDVKM, per germline. CDR3 sequence reads: CASSFDSGGALETQYF. Written as DNA, the CDR3 is TGTGCCAGCAGTTTCGATAGCGGGGGGGCCCTGGAGACCCAGTACTTC.

The chain uses TRBV28 and TRBJ2-1; possible D gene TRBD1, 5 bases. Deletions cut 6 bases from V and 8 bases from J, with 17 bases between. Germline CDR1 MDHEN, CDR2 SYDVKM. The CDR3 runs to 14 residues. This CDR3 reads CASRTVGRSDEQFF. The CDR3 region has the DNA TGTGCCAGCAGGACAGTGGGCCGGTCCGATGAGCAGTTCTTC.

The rearrangement joins TRBV6-5 to TRBJ2-1, with D perhaps matching TRBD2 (6 bases). V shed 4 bases and J shed 0 bases, with 10 bases lying between them. Germline lookup yields CDR1 MNHEY and CDR2 SVGAGI. There are 15 residues in the CDR3. CDR3 amino acids: CASSLAAYSYNEQFF. The CDR3 bases are TGTGCCAGCAGTTTAGCGGCCTACTCCTACAATGAGCAGTTCTTC.

The V call is TRBV19, the J call TRBJ2-7; D possibly corresponds to TRBD2 (6 bases). The CDR3 has 13 amino acids. V was cut by 5 bases and J by 2 bases, with 10 bases left in between. Germline values: CDR1 LNHDA, CDR2 SQIVND (reference sequence). As DNA, the CDR3 is TGTGCCAGTAGTCCCTCGGGGGCCTACGAGCAGTACTTC. Translating gives CASSPSGAYEQYF. The full variable domain, its missing parts supplied by reference TRBV19 and TRBJ2-7, is DGGITQSPKYLFRKEGQNVTLSCEQNLNHDAMYWYRQDPGQGLRLIYYSQIVNDFQKGDIAEGYSVSREKKESFPLTVTSAQKNPTAFYLCASSPSGAYEQYFGPGTRLTVT.

This clone occurred once. This chain connects TRBV5-8 to TRBJ2-1; 12 positions agree with TRBD2. There are 16 residues in the CDR3. The V and J ends lost 2 bases and 1 base, in that order; junction bases with no gene match: 1. Germline V CDR1 and CDR2: SGHTS, YDEGEE. For the CDR3, the DNA is TGTGCCAGCAGCTTAGGACTAGCGGGGTCCTACAATGAGCAGTTCTTC. Its protein product is CASSLGLAGSYNEQFF.

The V gene is TRBV13, the J gene TRBJ2-7, with 7 bases aligning to TRBD2. Germline loops: CDR1 PRHDT, CDR2 FYEKMQ (reference sequence). The CDR3 has 15 amino acids. J was trimmed by 3 bases and V by 5 bases; bases with no gene match: 10. The CDR3 spells CASSTRGVSDYEQYF. The CDR3 nucleotides read TGTGCCAGCAGCACCCGGGGGGTCTCTGACTACGAGCAGTACTTC.

The count of this clone is one. CDR3 in amino acids: CSVEGPPGTQYF. The CDR3 coding sequence is TGCAGCGTTGAGGGGCCCCCGGGGACCCAGTACTTC. The rearrangement links TRBV29-1 to TRBJ2-5; the D gene is possibly TRBD1 (5 bases). The CDR3 sequence is 12 residues long. Germline V gene lookup returns CDR1 SQVTM and CDR2 ANQGSEA. V was pared by 3 bases and J by 7 bases, with 12 bases between. The whole variable domain, filled in from reference TRBV29-1 and TRBJ2-5, reads SAVISQKPSRDICQRGTSLTIQCQVDSQVTMMFWYRQQPGQSLTLIATANQGSEATYESGFVIDKFPISRPNLTFSTLTVSNMSPEDSSIYLCSVEGPPGTQYFGPGTRLLVL.

The genes are TRBV19 and TRBJ2-3; tentatively, D is TRBD1 (6 bases). In germline, CDR1 is LNHDA, CDR2 SQIVND (reference sequence). This CDR3 region has 16 residues. Deletions cut 1 base from V and 6 bases from J, with 17 bases between. DNA for the CDR3: TGTGCCAGTAGTATAGTTCGAGGTAGGGGGTTGGATACGCAGTATTTT. Protein: CASSIVRGRGLDTQYF.

The J gene is TRBJ1-2, the V gene TRBV29-1; no clear D. Germline assignment: CDR1 SQVTM and CDR2 ANQGSEA. This CDR3 contains 11 residues. V gave up 5 bases and J gave up 1 base, with 5 bases separating them. The CDR3 reads CSVPYNYGYTF. CDR3 in DNA: TGCAGCGTTCCTTATAACTATGGCTACACCTTC.

V is TRBV7-9 and J is TRBJ1-4; TRBD1 aligns across 11 bases. The V gene end was trimmed by 4 bases and the J gene end by 4 bases; junction bases not matched to a gene: 8. Germline V lookup: CDR1 SEHNR, CDR2 FQNEAQ (reference sequence). This CDR3 is built from 17 residues. The DNA of the CDR3 is TGTGCCAGCAGCTCCGACCGGACAGGGGGCTTTAATGAAAAACTGTTTTTT. This codes for CASSSDRTGGFNEKLFF.